This T cell receptor beta chain was recorded in a study of OX40 agonist ivuxolimab in advanced cancers. Study information: Patients in dose escalation had liver, melanoma, kidney or head and neck cancers. Points from the study as a whole: Not determined was the antigen specificity of the expanded peripheral T cells. Certain nonresponders likewise exhibited a low normalized T-cell clonal expansion. CD4+ and CD8+ blood T cells expanded clonally by week 6 at 0.1 to 3.0 mg/kg.

With respect to this clone: Its antigen is not identified.

Germline CDR1 reads LNHDA; CDR2 reads SQIVND (reference sequence). V lost 5 bases and J lost 4; bases outside the gene matches: 5. The CDR3 extends over 14 amino acids. TCRdb's copy holds only in-frame clones and misses some; the assay was immunoSEQ multiplex PCR. The table includes approximately 82,000 clones, about nine tenths detected once. Sample: CD4+ or CD8+ T cells sorted from blood, taken in a trial of the OX40 agonist ivuxolimab. This TCR derives from an adult with an advanced solid tumor such as melanoma, head and neck, liver or kidney cancer. This chain uses TRBV19 with TRBJ1-1; 9 bases align to TRBD1. The CDR3 spells CASSSGQGGTEAFF. The CDR3 DNA follows: TGTGCCAGTAGTTCGGGACAGGGAGGCACTGAAGCTTTCTTT.